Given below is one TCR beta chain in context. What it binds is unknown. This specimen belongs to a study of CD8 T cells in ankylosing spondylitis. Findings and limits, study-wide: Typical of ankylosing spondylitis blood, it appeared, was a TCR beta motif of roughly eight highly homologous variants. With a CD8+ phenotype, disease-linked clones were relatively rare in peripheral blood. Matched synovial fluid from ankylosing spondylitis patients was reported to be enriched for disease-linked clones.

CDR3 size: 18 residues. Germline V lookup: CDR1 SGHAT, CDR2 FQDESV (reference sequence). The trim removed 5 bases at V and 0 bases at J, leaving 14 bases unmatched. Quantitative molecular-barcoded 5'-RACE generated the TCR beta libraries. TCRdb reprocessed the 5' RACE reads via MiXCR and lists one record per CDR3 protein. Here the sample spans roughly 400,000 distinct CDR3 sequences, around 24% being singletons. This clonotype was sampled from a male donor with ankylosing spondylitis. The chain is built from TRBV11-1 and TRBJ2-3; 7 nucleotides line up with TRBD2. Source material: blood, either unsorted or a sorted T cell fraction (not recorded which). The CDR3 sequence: CASSPPGLGGGSTDTQYF. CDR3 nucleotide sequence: TGTGCCAGCAGCCCCCCCGGGTTGGGCGGGGGTAGCACAGATACGCAGTATTTT.